The entry that follows covers one TCR beta chain sequence. The data are from a study of radiotherapy plus CTLA-4 blockade in lung cancer. CDR1 is MNHEY, CDR2 SVGAGI, per germline. The J segment lost 4 bases and the V segment lost 0 bases, leaving 2 bases of the junction unmatched. There are 14 residues in the CDR3. This table comes from immunoSEQ multiplex PCR, and its TCRdb copy is limited to in-frame clones, with some not included. Of 40,000 to 50,000 clones listed, around 86% were seen once; the top ten hold 3.3%. The sequence derives from a human donor with non-small cell lung cancer who had stable disease on radiotherapy plus ipilimumab. The chain links TRBV6-5 to TRBJ2-5, with 7 bases that match TRBD2. This specimen was peripheral blood, taken from a patient treated with radiotherapy plus ipilimumab. CDR3 amino acids: CASSYSSGGETQYF. CDR3 in DNA: TGTGCCAGCAGTTACTCTTCGGGGGGAGAGACCCAGTACTTC.